This T cell receptor (beta chain) was found in a study of early T cells in non-severe SARS-CoV-2 infection. Across the whole study: Sequencing of unsorted whole blood was done on bulk RNA, leaving chains unpaired.

Individual cDNA molecules were tagged with unique molecular identifiers. TCRdb re-derived calls from the 5' RACE reads in MiXCR, one entry per CDR3 protein. The top ten clones hold more than 5.5% of a sample with 60,000 to 75,000 distinct CDR3 sequences, approximately 12% of them seen once. This clonotype was recorded many times. V gave up 2 bases and J gave up 5 bases, with 8 bases separating them. The germline CDR1 and CDR2 sequences are ENHRY and SYGVKD. This CDR3 has 13 residues. The sequence was collected from an adult who was a healthcare worker with PCR-confirmed SARS-CoV-2 infection or an uninfected control (not recorded which). The V call is TRBV10-3, the J call TRBJ2-3; D possibly corresponds to TRBD2 (5 bases). The sample was whole blood. This chain's CDR3 is CAISEGGRDTQYF. Here the CDR3 DNA reads TGTGCCATCAGTGAGGGAGGAAGAGATACGCAGTATTTT.